This T cell receptor (beta chain) emerged from a study of Ad26.COV2.S vaccination and SARS-CoV-2 variants. Study in general: A COV1001 Ad26.COV2.S trial-arm participant provided the sample.

The V segment lost 6 bases and the J segment 6 bases; nucleotides outside the gene matches: 7. The CDR3 consists of 15 residues. Per germline, CDR1 LNHDA and CDR2 SQIVND (reference sequence). Study conclusions and caveats: Vaccinated and placebo-treated recipients had similar non-spike TCR breadth. The TCR breadth and depth analyses may have produced an underestimate of total T cell responses.

Turning to this clone: Its antigen is still unknown.

Treatment defined: some 20 received Ad26.COV2.S at low or high dose, single or two shots; roughly five received placebo; per-sample allocation not given. The samples were gathered on day 63 after the first injection of vaccine or placebo. Profiled with immunoSEQ multiplex PCR; TCRdb holds only in-frame clones, not every one. This sample has 360,000 or so clones, with 89% found just once. The receptor's source is a person aged 18-65 years who received the Ad26.COV2.S COVID-19 vaccine or a placebo. The starting material was peripheral blood, obtained in a trial of Ad26.COV2.S vaccine versus placebo. The J gene is TRBJ2-2, the V gene TRBV19; 10 bases are shared with TRBD2. CDR3 region: CASRLAGRPPGELFF. The DNA for the CDR3 is TGTGCCAGTAGACTAGCGGGGAGGCCCCCCGGGGAGCTGTTTTTT.